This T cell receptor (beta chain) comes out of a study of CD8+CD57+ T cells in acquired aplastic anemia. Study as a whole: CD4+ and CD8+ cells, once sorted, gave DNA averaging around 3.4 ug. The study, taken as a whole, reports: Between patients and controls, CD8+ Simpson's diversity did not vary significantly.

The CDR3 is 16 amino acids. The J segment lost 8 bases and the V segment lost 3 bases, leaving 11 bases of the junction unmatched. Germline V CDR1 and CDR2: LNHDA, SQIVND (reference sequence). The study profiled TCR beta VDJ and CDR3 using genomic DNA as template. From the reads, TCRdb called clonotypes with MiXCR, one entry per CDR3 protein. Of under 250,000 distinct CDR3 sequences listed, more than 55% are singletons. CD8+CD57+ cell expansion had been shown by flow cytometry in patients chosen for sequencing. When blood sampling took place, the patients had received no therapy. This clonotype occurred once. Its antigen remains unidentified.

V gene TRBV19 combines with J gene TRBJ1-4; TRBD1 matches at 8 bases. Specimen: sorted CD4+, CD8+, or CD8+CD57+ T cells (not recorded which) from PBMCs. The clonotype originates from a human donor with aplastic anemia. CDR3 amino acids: CASSMVPGGAWEKLFF. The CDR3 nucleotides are TGTGCCAGTAGTATGGTTCCAGGGGGCGCGTGGGAAAAACTGTTTTTT.